This T cell receptor beta chain was captured by sequencing in a study of graft-versus-host responses after intestinal transplantation. Study information: Induction using anti-thymocyte globulin, followed by tacrolimus and steroids for roughly 3 years, was given to all recipients.

Using immunoSEQ multiplex PCR, the repertoire was profiled, and TCRdb retains in-frame clones only, with some absent. The sample carries over 65,000 clones, roughly 91% recorded once. Comments on this clone: Antigen specificity is unknown.

The CDR3 runs to 17 residues. Unmatched junction bases numbered 17, after V lost 1 base and J lost 11 bases. The V gene's germline CDR1 is SEHNR and CDR2 FQNEAQ (reference sequence). The chain is built from TRBV7-9 and TRBJ1-1, with 9 nucleotides matching TRBD1. This sequence was found in a human donor who received an intestinal transplant. Sequences were derived from unstimulated CD4+ T cells sorted from spleen or lymph node cells, sampled before intestinal transplant. This CDR3 reads CASSLDWGDRENLGAFF. The CDR3 coding sequence is TGTGCCAGCAGCTTAGATTGGGGGGACAGGGAAAATTTGGGTGCTTTCTTT. The complete variable domain, with remaining parts taken from reference TRBV7-9 and TRBJ1-1, reads DTGVSQNPRHKITKRGQNVTFRCDPISEHNRLYWYRQTLGQGPEFLTYFQNEAQLEKSRLLSDRFSAERPKGSFSTLEIQRTEQGDSAMYLCASSLDWGDRENLGAFFGQGTRLTVV.